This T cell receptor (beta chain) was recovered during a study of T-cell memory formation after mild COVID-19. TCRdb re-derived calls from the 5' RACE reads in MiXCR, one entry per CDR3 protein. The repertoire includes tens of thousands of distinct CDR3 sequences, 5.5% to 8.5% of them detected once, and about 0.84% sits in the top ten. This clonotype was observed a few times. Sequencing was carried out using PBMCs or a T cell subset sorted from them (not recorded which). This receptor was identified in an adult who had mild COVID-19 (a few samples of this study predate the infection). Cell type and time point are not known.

The CDR3 DNA is TGTGCCAGCAGTGTGGGCAGCAATCAGCCCCAGCATTTT. Amino acids: CASSVGSNQPQHF. This chain connects TRBV2 to TRBJ1-5; D is unclear. This CDR3 region has 13 residues. Germline V gene data show CDR1 as SNHLY and CDR2 as FYNNEI. V dropped 4 bases and J dropped 1 base, with 5 bases sitting between them. Complete variable domain (other parts from reference TRBV2 and TRBJ1-5): EPEVTQTPSHQVTQMGQEVILRCVPISNHLYFYWYRQILGQKVEFLVSFYNNEISEKSEIFDDQFSVERPDGSNFTLKIRSTKLEDSAMYFCASSVGSNQPQHFGDGTRLSIL.